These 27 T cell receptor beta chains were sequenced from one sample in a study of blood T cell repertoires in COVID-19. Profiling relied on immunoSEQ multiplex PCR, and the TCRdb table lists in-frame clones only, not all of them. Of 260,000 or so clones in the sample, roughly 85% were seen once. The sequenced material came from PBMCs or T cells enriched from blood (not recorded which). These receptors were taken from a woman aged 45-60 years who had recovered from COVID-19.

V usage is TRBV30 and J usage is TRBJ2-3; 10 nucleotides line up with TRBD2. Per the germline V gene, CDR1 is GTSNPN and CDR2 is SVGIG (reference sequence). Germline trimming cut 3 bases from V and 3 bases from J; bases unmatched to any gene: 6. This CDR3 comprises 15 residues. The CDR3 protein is CAWSRVAGGTDTQYF. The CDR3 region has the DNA TGTGCCTGGAGCCGGGTAGCGGGAGGTACAGATACGCAGTATTTT. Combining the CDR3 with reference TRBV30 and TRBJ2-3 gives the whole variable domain SQTIHQWPATLVQPVGSPLSLECTVEGTSNPNLYWYRQAAGRGLQLLFYSVGIGQISSEVPQNLSASRPQDRQFILSSKKLLLSDSGFYLCAWSRVAGGTDTQYFGPGTRLTVL.

This CDR3 is CASNHGDRMEETQYF. The CDR3 coding sequence is TGCGCCAGCAACCACGGAGATAGGATGGAGGAGACCCAGTACTTC. The gene calls are TRBV5-1 and TRBJ2-5; no reliable D call. V lost 6 bases, J lost 5 bases, and 20 bases lay in between. Germline assignment: CDR1 SGHRS and CDR2 YFSETQ. The CDR3 is 15 amino acids.

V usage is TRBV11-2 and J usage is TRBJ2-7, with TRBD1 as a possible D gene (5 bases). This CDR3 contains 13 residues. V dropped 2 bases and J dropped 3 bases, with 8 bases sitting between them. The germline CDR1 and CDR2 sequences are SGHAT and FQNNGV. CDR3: CASSLQGLYEQYF. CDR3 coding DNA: TGTGCCAGCAGCTTACAGGGTCTCTACGAGCAGTACTTC.

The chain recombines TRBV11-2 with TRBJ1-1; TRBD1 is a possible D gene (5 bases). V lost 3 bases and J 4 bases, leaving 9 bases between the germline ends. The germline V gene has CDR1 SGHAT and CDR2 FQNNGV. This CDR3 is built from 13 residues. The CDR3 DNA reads TGTGCCAGCAGCTTGTCCAGGGCCACTGAAGCTTTCTTT. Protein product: CASSLSRATEAFF.

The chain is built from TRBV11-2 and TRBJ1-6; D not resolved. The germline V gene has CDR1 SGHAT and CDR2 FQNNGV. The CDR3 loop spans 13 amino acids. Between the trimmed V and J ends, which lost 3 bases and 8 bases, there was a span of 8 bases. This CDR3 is CASSFKGDSPLHF. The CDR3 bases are TGTGCCAGCAGCTTTAAGGGAGATTCACCCCTCCACTTT.

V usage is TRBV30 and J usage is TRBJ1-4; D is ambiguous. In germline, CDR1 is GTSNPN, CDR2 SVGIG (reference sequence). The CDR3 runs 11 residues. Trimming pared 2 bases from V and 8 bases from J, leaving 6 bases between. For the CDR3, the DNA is TGTGCCTGGAGTTTCGGGGAAAAACTGTTTTTT. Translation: CAWSFGEKLFF.

The CDR3 DNA reads TGCAGCGCTGCTGGGACAGGGAACACTGAAGCTTTCTTT. It is translated as CSAAGTGNTEAFF. This chain joins TRBV29-1 and TRBJ1-1, with 8 bases aligning to TRBD1. J was trimmed by 1 base and V by 7 bases; bases with no gene match: 5. CDR3 length: 13 amino acids. Germline CDR1 is SQVTM and CDR2 is ANQGSEA.

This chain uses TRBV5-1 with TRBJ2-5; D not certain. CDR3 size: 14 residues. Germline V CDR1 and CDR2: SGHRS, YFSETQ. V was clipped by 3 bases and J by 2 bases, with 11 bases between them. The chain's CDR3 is CASSSTSTQETQYF. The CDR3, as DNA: TGCGCCAGCAGCTCTACGTCTACTCAAGAGACCCAGTACTTC.

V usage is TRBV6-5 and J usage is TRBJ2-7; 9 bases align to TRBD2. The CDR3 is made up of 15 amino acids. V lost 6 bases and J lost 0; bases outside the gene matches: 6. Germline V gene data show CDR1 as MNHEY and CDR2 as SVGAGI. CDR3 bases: TGTGCCAGCAGCACCGGGACTAGCTCCTCCTACGAGCAGTACTTC. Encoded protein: CASSTGTSSSYEQYF.

In DNA form, the CDR3 reads TGTGCCAGCTCACCGGGCAGCATCTATAGCAATCAGCCCCAGCATTTT. This translates into CASSPGSIYSNQPQHF. The V and J genes are TRBV18 and TRBJ1-5, with D unclear. This CDR3 contains 16 residues. V lost 3 bases and J lost 0, with 12 bases in between. The germline CDR1 and CDR2 sequences are KGHSH and LQKENI. The whole variable domain, filled in from reference TRBV18 and TRBJ1-5, reads NAGVMQNPRHLVRRRGQEARLRCSPMKGHSHVYWYRQLPEEGLKFMVYLQKENIIDESGMPKERFSAEFPKEGPSILRIQQVVRGDSAAYFCASSPGSIYSNQPQHFGDGTRLSIL.

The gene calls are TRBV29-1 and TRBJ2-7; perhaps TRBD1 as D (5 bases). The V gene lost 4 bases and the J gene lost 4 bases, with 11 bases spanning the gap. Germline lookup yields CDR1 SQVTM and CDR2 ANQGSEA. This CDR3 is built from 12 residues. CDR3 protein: CSVGLNRYEQYF. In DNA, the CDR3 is TGCAGCGTTGGTCTAAACAGGTACGAGCAGTACTTC.

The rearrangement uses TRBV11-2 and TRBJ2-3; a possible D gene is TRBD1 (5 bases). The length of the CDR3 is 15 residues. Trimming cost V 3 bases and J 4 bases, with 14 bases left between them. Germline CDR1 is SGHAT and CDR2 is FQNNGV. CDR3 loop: CASSFRGIGADTQYF. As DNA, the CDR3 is TGTGCCAGCAGCTTTAGGGGCATAGGAGCAGATACGCAGTATTTT.

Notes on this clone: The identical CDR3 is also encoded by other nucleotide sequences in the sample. The CDR3 loop reads CASSISLNYGYTF. The CDR3 nucleotides read TGTGCCAGTAGTATTAGCTTGAACTATGGCTACACCTTC. The V and J genes are TRBV19 and TRBJ1-2; D unresolved. This CDR3 is built from 13 residues. Deletions cut 3 bases from V and 2 bases from J, with 7 bases between. From germline, CDR1 is LNHDA and CDR2 SQIVND (reference sequence).

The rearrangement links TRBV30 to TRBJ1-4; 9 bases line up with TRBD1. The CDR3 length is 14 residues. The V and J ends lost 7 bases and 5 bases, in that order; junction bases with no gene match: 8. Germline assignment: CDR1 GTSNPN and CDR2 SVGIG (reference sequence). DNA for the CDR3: TGTGCCTACGCACCCGGGACAGGGAATGAAAAACTGTTTTTT. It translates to CAYAPGTGNEKLFF.

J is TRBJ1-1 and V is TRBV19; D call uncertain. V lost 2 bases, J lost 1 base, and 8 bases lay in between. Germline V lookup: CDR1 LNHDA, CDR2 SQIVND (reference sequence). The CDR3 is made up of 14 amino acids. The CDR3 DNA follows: TGTGCCAGTAGTATATTACAGAAGAACACTGAAGCTTTCTTT. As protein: CASSILQKNTEAFF.

The chain's CDR3 is CASSPPTGVHEQYF. The CDR3 nucleotides read TGCGCCAGCAGCCCGCCGACAGGGGTTCACGAGCAGTACTTC. The chain uses TRBV5-1 and TRBJ2-7; 8 positions agree with TRBD1. The V gene's germline CDR1 is SGHRS and CDR2 YFSETQ. Germline trimming cut 4 bases from V and 5 bases from J; bases unmatched to any gene: 8. CDR3 length: 14 residues.

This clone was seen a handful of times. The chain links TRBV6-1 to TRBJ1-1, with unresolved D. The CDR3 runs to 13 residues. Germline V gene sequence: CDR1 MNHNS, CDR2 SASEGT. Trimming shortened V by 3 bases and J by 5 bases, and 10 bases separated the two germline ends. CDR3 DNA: TGTGCCAGCAGTGATGGGAGTCAGACTGAAGCTTTCTTT. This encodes CASSDGSQTEAFF.

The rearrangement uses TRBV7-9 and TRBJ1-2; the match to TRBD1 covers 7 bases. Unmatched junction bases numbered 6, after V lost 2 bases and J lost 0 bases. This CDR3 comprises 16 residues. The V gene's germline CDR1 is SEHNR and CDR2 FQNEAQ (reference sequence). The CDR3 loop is CASSLSGTEANYGYTF. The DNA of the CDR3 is TGTGCCAGCAGCTTATCTGGGACAGAAGCTAACTATGGCTACACCTTC.

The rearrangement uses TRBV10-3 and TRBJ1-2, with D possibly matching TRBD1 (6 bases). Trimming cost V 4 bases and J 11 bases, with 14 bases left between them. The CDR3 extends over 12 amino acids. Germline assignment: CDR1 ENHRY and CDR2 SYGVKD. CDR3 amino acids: CAISALDRGYTF. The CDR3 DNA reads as TGTGCCATCAGTGCCCTGGACAGAGGTTACACCTTC.

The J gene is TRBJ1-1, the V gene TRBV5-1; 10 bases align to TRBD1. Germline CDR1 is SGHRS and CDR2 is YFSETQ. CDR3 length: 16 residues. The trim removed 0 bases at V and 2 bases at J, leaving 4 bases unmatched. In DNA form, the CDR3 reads TGCGCCAGCAGCTTGGCCCGGGACAGGGGCAACACTGAAGCTTTCTTT. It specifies CASSLARDRGNTEAFF. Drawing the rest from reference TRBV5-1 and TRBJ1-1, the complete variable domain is KAGVTQTPRYLIKTRGQQVTLSCSPISGHRSVSWYQQTPGQGLQFLFEYFSETQRNKGNFPGRFSGRQFSNSRSEMNVSTLELGDSALYLCASSLARDRGNTEAFFGQGTRLTVV.

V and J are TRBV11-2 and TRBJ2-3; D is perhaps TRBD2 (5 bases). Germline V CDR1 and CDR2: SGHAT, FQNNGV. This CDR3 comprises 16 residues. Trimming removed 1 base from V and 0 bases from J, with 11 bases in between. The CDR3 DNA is TGTGCCAGCAGCTTAGTACCTCTAGCTAGCACAGATACGCAGTATTTT. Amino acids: CASSLVPLASTDTQYF. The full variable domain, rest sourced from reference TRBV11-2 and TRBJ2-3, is EAGVAQSPRYKIIEKRQSVAFWCNPISGHATLYWYQQILGQGPKLLIQFQNNGVVDDSQLPKDRFSAERLKGVDSTLKIQPAKLEDSAVYLCASSLVPLASTDTQYFGPGTRLTVL.

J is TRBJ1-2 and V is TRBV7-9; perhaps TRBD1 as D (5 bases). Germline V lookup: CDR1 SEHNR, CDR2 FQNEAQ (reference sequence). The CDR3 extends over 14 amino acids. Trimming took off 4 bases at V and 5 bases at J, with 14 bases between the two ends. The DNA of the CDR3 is TGTGCCAGCAGCTATCTCCGGAGGGGATATGGCTACACCTTC. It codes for CASSYLRRGYGYTF.

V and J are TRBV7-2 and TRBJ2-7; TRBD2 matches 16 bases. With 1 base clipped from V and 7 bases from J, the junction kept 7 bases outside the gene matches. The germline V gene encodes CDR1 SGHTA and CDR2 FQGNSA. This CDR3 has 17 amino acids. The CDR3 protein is CASSLGAGLAGGREQYF. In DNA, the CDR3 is TGTGCCAGCAGCTTAGGGGCGGGACTAGCGGGAGGGCGGGAGCAGTACTTC.

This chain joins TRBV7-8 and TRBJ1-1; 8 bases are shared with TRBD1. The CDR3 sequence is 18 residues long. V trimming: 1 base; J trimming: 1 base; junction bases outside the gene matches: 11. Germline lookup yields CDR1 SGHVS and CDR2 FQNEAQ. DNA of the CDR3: TGTGCCAGCAGCTTAGAGGCTCCCGGGACAGGTTCGAACACTGAAGCTTTCTTT. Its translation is CASSLEAPGTGSNTEAFF.

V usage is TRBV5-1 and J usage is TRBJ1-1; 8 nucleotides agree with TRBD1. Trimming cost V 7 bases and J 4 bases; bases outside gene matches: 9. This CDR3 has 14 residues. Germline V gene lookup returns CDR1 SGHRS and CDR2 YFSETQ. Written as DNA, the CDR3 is TGCGCCAGCCTTCTGGACAGGGCCTCCACTGAAGCTTTCTTT. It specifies CASLLDRASTEAFF.

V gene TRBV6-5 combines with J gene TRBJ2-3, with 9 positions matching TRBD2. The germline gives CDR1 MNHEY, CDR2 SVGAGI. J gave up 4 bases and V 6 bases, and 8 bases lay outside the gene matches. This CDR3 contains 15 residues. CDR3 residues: CASRGGGAGSDTQYF. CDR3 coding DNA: TGTGCCAGCAGGGGCGGGGGGGCCGGATCAGATACGCAGTATTTT.

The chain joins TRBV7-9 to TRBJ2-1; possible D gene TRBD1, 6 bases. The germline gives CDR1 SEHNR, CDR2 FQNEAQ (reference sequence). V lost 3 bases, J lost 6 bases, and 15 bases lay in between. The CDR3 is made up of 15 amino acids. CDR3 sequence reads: CASSFRAGVTNEQFF. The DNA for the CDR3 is TGTGCCAGCAGCTTTCGGGCAGGGGTCACCAATGAGCAGTTCTTC.